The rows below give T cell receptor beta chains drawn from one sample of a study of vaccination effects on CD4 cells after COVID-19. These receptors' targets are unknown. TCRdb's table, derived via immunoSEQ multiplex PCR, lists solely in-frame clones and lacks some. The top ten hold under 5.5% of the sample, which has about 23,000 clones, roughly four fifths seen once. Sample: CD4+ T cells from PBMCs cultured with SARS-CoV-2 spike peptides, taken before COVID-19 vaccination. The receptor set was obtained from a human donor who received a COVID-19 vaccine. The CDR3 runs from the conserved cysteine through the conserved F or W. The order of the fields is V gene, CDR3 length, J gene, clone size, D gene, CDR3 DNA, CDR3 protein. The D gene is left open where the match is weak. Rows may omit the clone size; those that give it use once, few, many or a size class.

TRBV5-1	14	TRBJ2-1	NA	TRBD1	TGCGCCAGCAGCCTGGGACAGGCCTACAATGAGCAGTTCTTC	CASSLGQAYNEQFF
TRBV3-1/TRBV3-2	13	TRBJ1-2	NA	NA	TGTGCCAGCACCTCAACTTGGGACGAGGGCTACACCTTC	CASTSTWDEGYTF
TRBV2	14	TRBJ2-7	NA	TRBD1	TGTGCCAGCAGGGGAACAGGGGGTGACTACGAGCAGTACTTC	CASRGTGGDYEQYF
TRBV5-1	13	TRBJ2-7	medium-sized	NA	TGCGCCAGCGGGGGGCAGTCAACCTACGAGCAGTACTTC	CASGGQSTYEQYF
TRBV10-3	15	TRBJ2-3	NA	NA	TGTGCCATCAGTGAGTCCGGGGGCGCGGCAGATACGCAGTATTTT	CAISESGGAADTQYF
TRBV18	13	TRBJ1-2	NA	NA	TGTGCCAGCTCACCAGGGCCGAACTATGGCTACACCTTC	CASSPGPNYGYTF
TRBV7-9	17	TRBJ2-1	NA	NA	TGTGCCAGCAGCCTAAGACCCCCACGGGAATTGGCTACTGAGCAGTTCTTC	CASSLRPPRELATEQFF
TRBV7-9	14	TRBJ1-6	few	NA	TGTGCCAGCAGCCCCGGGAGCGGCAATTCACCCCTCCACTTT	CASSPGSGNSPLHF
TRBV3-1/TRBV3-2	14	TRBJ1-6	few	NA	TGTGCCAGCCAGAAGGGGGTTGGGGACTCACCCCTCCACTTT	CASQKGVGDSPLHF
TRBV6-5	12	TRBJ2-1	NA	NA	TGTGCCAGCAGACAGGGCTACAATGAGCAGTTCTTC	CASRQGYNEQFF
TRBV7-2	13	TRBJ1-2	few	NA	TGTGCCAGCAGCTTAGGCGGGACCTCCGGCTACACCTTC	CASSLGGTSGYTF
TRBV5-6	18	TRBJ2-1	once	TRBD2	TGTGCCAGCAGCTTGTTACTAGCGGGGGCCAGCTCCTACAATGAGCAGTTCTTC	CASSLLLAGASSYNEQFF
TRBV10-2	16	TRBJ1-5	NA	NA	TGCGCCAGCAAGGGAGGTGGGGGAAATAGCAATCAGCCCCAGCATTTT	CASKGGGGNSNQPQHF
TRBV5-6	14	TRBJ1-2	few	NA	TGTGCCAGCAGCTTGCAAGCGACTTCTTATGGCTACACCTTC	CASSLQATSYGYTF
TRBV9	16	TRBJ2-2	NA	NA	TGTGCCAGCAGCGTCGCCGCAGGGATGAACACCGGGGAGCTGTTTTTT	CASSVAAGMNTGELFF
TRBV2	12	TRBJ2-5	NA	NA	TGTGCCAGCAAGAGGGACCAAGAGACCCAGTACTTC	CASKRDQETQYF
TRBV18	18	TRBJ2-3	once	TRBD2	TGTGCCAGCTCACCCGGTCTAGCGGGAGCTAGAGGCACAGATACGCAGTATTTT	CASSPGLAGARGTDTQYF
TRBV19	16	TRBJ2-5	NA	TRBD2	TGTGCCAAAAACGATCGGACTAGCGGGGCTAAAGAGACCCAGTACTTC	CAKNDRTSGAKETQYF
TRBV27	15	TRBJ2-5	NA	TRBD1	TGTGCCAGCAGTTTCGGACAGGGGATGGGGGAGACCCAGTACTTC	CASSFGQGMGETQYF
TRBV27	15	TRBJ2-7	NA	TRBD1	TGTGCCAGCAGTTTCCGCCCGACAGGGGGCCACGAGCAGTACTTC	CASSFRPTGGHEQYF
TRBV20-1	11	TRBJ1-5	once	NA	TGCAGTGCTCGCACCAGCGGAGAAGCGCATTTT	CSARTSGEAHF
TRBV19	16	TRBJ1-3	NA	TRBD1	TGTGCCAGTAGCACCGTGACAGGGGGCTCTGGAAACACCATATATTTT	CASSTVTGGSGNTIYF
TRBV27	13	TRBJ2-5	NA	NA	TGTGCCAGCAGTTTTACTTACCAAGAGACCCAGTACTTC	CASSFTYQETQYF
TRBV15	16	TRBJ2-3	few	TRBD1	TGTGCCACCAGCAGTCCGGACAGGGGGTGGATAGATACGCAGTATTTT	CATSSPDRGWIDTQYF
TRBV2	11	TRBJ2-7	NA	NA	TGTGCCAGCAGCGCGACCTACGAGCAGTACTTC	CASSATYEQYF
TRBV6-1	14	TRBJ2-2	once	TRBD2	TGTGCCAGCAGGCGGGAGGGAAACACCGGGGAGCTGTTTTTT	CASRREGNTGELFF
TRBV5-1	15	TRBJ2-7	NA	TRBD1	TGCGCCAGCAGCTTGGATGGACAGGTCTCCTACGAGCAGTACTTC	CASSLDGQVSYEQYF
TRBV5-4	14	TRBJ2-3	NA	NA	TGTGCCAGCAGCTTGGAGGTCAGCACAGATACGCAGTATTTT	CASSLEVSTDTQYF